The 17 T cell receptor beta chains in this list originate from one sample, sequenced in a study of identical twins. MiXCR, applied by TCRdb to the 5' RACE reads, yields one record per CDR3 protein. This sample has 420,000 or so distinct CDR3 sequences; less than 20% occur once, and the top ten carry approximately 12%. Material: naive T cells sorted from blood. All receptors come from a man over 45 in good health.

This rearrangement joins TRBV4-1 to TRBJ1-5; D remains unclear. CDR1 MGHRA and CDR2 YSYEKL come from the germline V gene. V was shortened by 1 base and J by 4 bases, with 20 bases between the two germline ends. CDR3 length: 18 amino acids. CDR3 region: CASSQGYQRRTLNQPQHF. For the CDR3, the DNA is TGCGCCAGCAGCCAAGGGTATCAGAGGAGGACTCTGAATCAGCCCCAGCATTTT.

This clonotype was counted many times. The chain has TRBV10-1 and TRBJ2-7; 10 nucleotides agree with TRBD2. Unmatched junction bases numbered 2, after V lost 6 bases and J lost 3 bases. Looked up from germline, CDR1 is WNHNN and CDR2 is SYGVQD (reference sequence). This CDR3 is 13 amino acids long. As DNA, the CDR3 is TGCGCCAGCAGGGCTAGCGGGGGCTACGAGCAGTACTTC. It translates to CASRASGGYEQYF.

This clonotype was picked up a small number of times. The chain is built from TRBV7-2 and TRBJ2-1, with 8 bases aligning to TRBD2. The germline V gene has CDR1 SGHTA and CDR2 FQGNSA. After removal of 6 bases from V and 4 bases from J, the junction contained 11 bases not matched to a gene. The CDR3 has 16 amino acids. In DNA, the CDR3 is TGTGCCAGCAGAACTGCGAGCGGGAGTATTTACAATGAGCAGTTCTTC. Translating gives CASRTASGSIYNEQFF.

V gene TRBV6-1 combines with J gene TRBJ1-4; 8 nucleotides line up with TRBD1. The CDR3 has 15 residues. Germline V gene sequence: CDR1 MNHNS, CDR2 SASEGT. The V gene end was trimmed by 6 bases and the J gene end by 3 bases; junction bases not matched to a gene: 6. CDR3 residues: CASRRGQGANEKLFF. CDR3 coding DNA: TGTGCCAGCAGGCGAGGACAGGGAGCTAATGAAAAACTGTTTTTT.

This clonotype showed up just a few times. The CDR3 here is CASSYRPSSNQPQHF. In nucleotides, the CDR3 is TGTGCCAGCAGTTACCGACCGTCTAGCAATCAGCCCCAGCATTTT. V gene TRBV6-5 combines with J gene TRBJ1-5, with unresolved D. Trimming removed 2 bases at V and 0 bases at J, with 8 bases between. The CDR3 is 15 amino acids. Germline V gene sequence: CDR1 MNHEY, CDR2 SVGAGI.

V usage is TRBV20-1 and J usage is TRBJ2-7, with 14 bases that match TRBD2. The CDR3 runs to 14 residues. V dropped 1 base and J dropped 6; count of bases not matched to a gene: 2. CDR1 DFQATT and CDR2 SNEGSKA come from the germline V gene (reference sequence). CDR3 coding DNA: TGCAGTGCTAGAGGACTAGCGGGAGGGCGCGAGCAGTACTTC. Translating gives CSARGLAGGREQYF.

This clonotype was found many times. The V gene is TRBV6-1, the J gene TRBJ2-1, with 11 positions matching TRBD2. The CDR3 runs 15 residues. CDR1 is MNHNS and CDR2 is SASEGT in the germline V gene. Unmatched junction bases numbered 8, after V lost 7 bases and J lost 6 bases. This CDR3 is CASTIAGGPINEQFF. The CDR3, as DNA: TGTGCCAGCACCATAGCGGGAGGGCCAATCAATGAGCAGTTCTTC.

This clonotype was recorded a few times. The V gene is TRBV12-3 or TRBV12-4, the J gene TRBJ2-7, with D possibly TRBD2 on 5 matching bases. The CDR3 is made up of 14 amino acids. The V end lost 2 bases, the J end lost 3 bases, and 11 bases lay between the germline ends. In nucleotides, the CDR3 is TGTGCCAGCAGTTTACGGGGTTTGGTCTACGAGCAGTACTTC. This translates into CASSLRGLVYEQYF.

This clonotype was counted between two and nine times. This rearrangement joins TRBV6-2 or TRBV6-3 to TRBJ2-5; D might be TRBD1 or TRBD2, each matching 5 bases. The length of the CDR3 is 13 residues. Germline V gene data show CDR1 as MNHEY and CDR2 as SVGEGT. V was pared by 8 bases and J by 1 base, with 11 bases between. The CDR3 protein is CASGRGAQETQYF. In nucleotides, the CDR3 is TGTGCCAGCGGAAGGGGAGCCCAAGAGACCCAGTACTTC.

The table lists this clonotype with many counts. The J gene is TRBJ2-7, the V gene TRBV6-1, with 10 bases matching TRBD1. Trimming removed 7 bases from V and 0 bases from J; junction bases left unmatched: 3. CDR1 is MNHNS and CDR2 is SASEGT in the germline V gene. The CDR3 is 14 amino acids. CDR3 bases: TGTGCCAGCAATGGACAGGGGGTCTCCTACGAGCAGTACTTC. It encodes CASNGQGVSYEQYF.

This clonotype has just a few counts. DNA of the CDR3: TGTGCCAGCAGCTTCGAACAGGGCTACGAGCAGTACTTC. Amino acid sequence: CASSFEQGYEQYF. The J gene is TRBJ2-7, the V gene TRBV7-9, with D perhaps TRBD1 (6 bases). The CDR3 loop spans 13 amino acids. CDR1 and CDR2 (germline): SEHNR, FQNEAQ (reference sequence). V shed 3 bases and J shed 3 bases, with 9 bases lying between them. Filled out from reference TRBV7-9 and TRBJ2-7, the complete variable domain reads DTGVSQNPRHKITKRGQNVTFRCDPISEHNRLYWYRQTLGQGPEFLTYFQNEAQLEKSRLLSDRFSAERPKGSFSTLEIQRTEQGDSAMYLCASSFEQGYEQYFGPGTRLTVT.

This clonotype was detected ten times or more. The chain has TRBV6-5 and TRBJ1-2; D perhaps matches TRBD1 (5 bases). Trimming cost V 2 bases and J 2 bases, with 12 bases left between them. Germline CDR1 and CDR2: MNHEY and SVGAGI. This CDR3 has 15 residues. CDR3 in DNA: TGTGCCAGCAGTTACCAACCGACAGCAAACTATGGCTACACCTTC. This sequence encodes CASSYQPTANYGYTF.

This clonotype has at least ten counts. The rearrangement links TRBV12-3 or TRBV12-4 to TRBJ2-5; D not certain. V was clipped by 6 bases and J by 2 bases, with 19 bases between them. The CDR3 consists of 16 residues. The CDR3, as DNA: TGTGCCAGCAGCCGCTTAAGGACGGCTGGTCAAGAGACCCAGTACTTC. Translated: CASSRLRTAGQETQYF.

This clonotype has a handful of counts. The chain carries TRBV15 and TRBJ2-7; 10 bases agree with TRBD2. Unmatched junction bases numbered 6, after V lost 4 bases and J lost 0 bases. This CDR3 is built from 16 residues. Germline V CDR1 and CDR2: LNHNV, YYDKDF (reference sequence). The CDR3 loop is CATSIRTSGPSYEQYF. The CDR3 nucleotides are TGTGCCACCAGCATCAGGACTAGCGGTCCCTCCTACGAGCAGTACTTC.

The J gene is TRBJ2-1, the V gene TRBV18, with 10 bases that match TRBD2. The V gene's germline CDR1 is KGHSH and CDR2 LQKENI. The junction had 4 bases not matched to a gene; V was cut back by 2 bases and J by 9 bases. CDR3 size: 14 residues. The CDR3 DNA is TGTGCCAGCTCACCAAGCGGGAGGGCCTTTGAGCAGTTCTTC. The encoded protein is CASSPSGRAFEQFF.

There are a few counts of this clonotype. One base away lies a much larger clone, so this may be a sequencing read error. J is TRBJ2-6 and V is TRBV27; D ambiguous. Trimming removed 4 bases from V and 2 bases from J, with 3 bases in between. Germline lookup yields CDR1 MNHEY and CDR2 SMNVEV (reference sequence). The CDR3 covers 13 residues. The CDR3 coding sequence is TGTGCCAGCAGTTACGCTGGGGCCAACGTCCTGACTTTC. This sequence encodes CASSYAGANVLTF.

CDR3 coding DNA: TGTGCCAGCAGCTTATCTGGTCAGATTTACAATGAGCAGTTCTTC. Translation gives CASSLSGQIYNEQFF. V and J are TRBV7-2 and TRBJ2-1; unclear D gene. V was cut by 2 bases and J by 4 bases, with 12 bases left in between. The CDR3 consists of 15 residues. Germline V gene sequence: CDR1 SGHTA, CDR2 FQGNSA.